Each of the 18 T cell receptor beta chains below was sequenced from the same sample in a study of quantifying T cell responses using KT2 cells. Turning to the study itself: cDNA was made from DNase-treated RNA using alpha and beta constant primers.

The cDNA 3' end received a ligated oligonucleotide with a UMI. First-round PCR used three to four cycles and beta primers RC1.1 and RC1.2 covering TRBC1 and TRBC2. A single record per CDR3 protein comes from TCRdb applying MiXCR to the UMI-ligation and nested PCR reads. The data hold just under 50,000 distinct CDR3 sequences, with around 10% observed a single time. Sequencing was performed on PBMCs spiked with cells of the T cell clone KT2. These receptors all come from a human donor.

This clonotype was recorded many times. The V and J genes are TRBV20-1 and TRBJ2-7; no definite D call. The CDR3 spans 14 residues. Per the germline V gene, CDR1 is DFQATT and CDR2 is SNEGSKA (reference sequence). V gave up 0 bases and J gave up 2 bases, with 11 bases separating them. The CDR3 nucleotides read TGCAGTGCTAGAGATAGGGCAAGACCCTACGAGCAGTACTTC. This translates into CSARDRARPYEQYF.

The chain combines TRBV12-3 or TRBV12-4 with TRBJ1-4, with 11 bases identical to TRBD1. The CDR3 runs 17 residues. V shed 1 base and J 7 bases; nucleotides not matched to a gene: 8. CDR3 residues: CASSLVSGQGGAEKLFF. The CDR3 coding sequence is TGTGCCAGCAGTTTAGTGTCGGGACAGGGGGGGGCTGAAAAACTGTTTTTT.

This chain connects TRBV12-5 to TRBJ1-5, with a possible D match to TRBD1 (6 bases). Trimming stripped 0 bases from V and 0 bases from J, with 15 bases between. The germline CDR1 and CDR2 sequences are LGHNT and FRNRAP. The CDR3 extends over 18 amino acids. CDR3 sequence reads: CASGLVFRQDRSNQPQHF. CDR3 nucleotide sequence: TGTGCTAGTGGTTTGGTCTTTAGACAGGATCGTAGCAATCAGCCCCAGCATTTT. The entire variable domain, with the rest obtained from reference TRBV12-5 and TRBJ1-5, is as follows: DARVTQTPRHKVTEMGQEVTMRCQPILGHNTVFWYRQTMMQGLELLAYFRNRAPLDDSGMPKDRFSAEMPDATLATLKIQPSEPRDSAVYFCASGLVFRQDRSNQPQHFGDGTRLSIL.

The chain recombines TRBV15 with TRBJ1-2; possible D gene TRBD1, 6 bases. This CDR3 comprises 14 residues. The germline V gene has CDR1 LNHNV and CDR2 YYDKDF (reference sequence). Trimming cost V 5 bases and J 4 bases, with 14 bases left between them. The DNA of the CDR3 is TGTGCCACCAGCGGGGGGCAGGGGAGCTATGGCTACACCTTC. Its protein product is CATSGGQGSYGYTF.

This clonotype was recorded at least ten times. The gene calls are TRBV7-2 and TRBJ2-2, with D hard to call. Trimming removed 2 bases from V and 5 bases from J, with 15 bases in between. There are 16 residues in the CDR3. Germline V gives CDR1 SGHTA, CDR2 FQGNSA. Here the CDR3 reads CASSLSRLVKTGELFF. The CDR3 DNA reads TGTGCCAGCAGCTTAAGTAGGCTAGTGAAGACCGGGGAGCTGTTTTTT.

The genes are TRBV7-2 and TRBJ2-3, with TRBD1 as a possible D gene (5 bases). The germline gives CDR1 SGHTA, CDR2 FQGNSA. The CDR3 consists of 15 residues. Trimming took 3 bases from V and 2 from J, leaving 12 bases between them. CDR3 loop: CASSFAGFPTDTQYF. The DNA for the CDR3 is TGTGCCAGCAGCTTTGCAGGGTTCCCCACAGATACGCAGTATTTT.

This clonotype has a count of ten or more. The chain employs TRBV12-3 or TRBV12-4 and TRBJ1-4; D ambiguous. The V end lost 3 bases, the J end lost 6 bases, and 14 bases lay between the germline ends. The CDR3 extends over 15 amino acids. The CDR3 sequence: CASSLVPPADEKLFF. The CDR3 DNA sequence: TGTGCCAGCAGTTTGGTTCCCCCGGCGGATGAAAAACTGTTTTTT.

In its sample, this clonotype was seen many times. V usage is TRBV4-2 and J usage is TRBJ2-1; 8 bases are a match to TRBD2. The CDR3 runs 17 residues. Germline CDR1 LGHNA, CDR2 YNFKEQ. J was trimmed by 0 bases and V by 0 bases; bases with no gene match: 4. CDR3 in amino acids: CASSQESSGSSYNEQFF. As DNA, the CDR3 is TGTGCCAGCAGCCAAGAATCGAGCGGGAGCTCCTACAATGAGCAGTTCTTC.

This clonotype has only one observation. The chain employs TRBV19 and TRBJ2-1, with 15 nucleotides matching TRBD2. This CDR3 spans 16 amino acids. V shed 4 bases, J shed 10 bases, and the junction held 8 bases outside the gene matches. Germline values: CDR1 LNHDA, CDR2 SQIVND (reference sequence). The CDR3 DNA reads as TGTGCCAGTAGTACTTCCCCGGGACTAGCGGGAGGCGAGCAGTTCTTC. As protein: CASSTSPGLAGGEQFF. The full variable domain, with the rest looked up from reference TRBV19 and TRBJ2-1, is DGGITQSPKYLFRKEGQNVTLSCEQNLNHDAMYWYRQDPGQGLRLIYYSQIVNDFQKGDIAEGYSVSREKKESFPLTVTSAQKNPTAFYLCASSTSPGLAGGEQFFGPGTRLTVL.

This clonotype showed up just a few times. V usage is TRBV27 and J usage is TRBJ2-7, with TRBD2 matching over 13 bases. J gave up 5 bases and V 4 bases, and 5 bases lay outside the gene matches. The CDR3 sequence is 15 residues long. Germline assignment: CDR1 MNHEY and CDR2 SMNVEV (reference sequence). The CDR3 DNA follows: TGTGCCAGCAGTTCCGGGACTAGCGGGAAGAACGAGCAGTACTTC. As protein: CASSSGTSGKNEQYF.

The rearrangement links TRBV19 to TRBJ1-5; D is unresolved. CDR1 and CDR2 (germline): LNHDA, SQIVND (reference sequence). V gave up 1 base and J gave up 4 bases, with 5 bases separating them. The CDR3 consists of 13 residues. In DNA form, the CDR3 reads TGTGCCAGTAGTATAGTTAAGAATCAGCCCCAGCATTTT. Its protein product is CASSIVKNQPQHF.

This clonotype was recorded many times. This chain uses TRBV29-1 with TRBJ2-3; D is possibly TRBD2 (6 bases). V was pared by 4 bases and J by 0 bases, with 11 bases between. CDR1 and CDR2 (germline): SQVTM, ANQGSEA. The CDR3 length is 14 residues. The CDR3 spells CSVAGATSTDTQYF. The CDR3 DNA sequence: TGCAGCGTTGCGGGAGCCACTAGCACAGATACGCAGTATTTT.

The chain recombines TRBV4-3 with TRBJ1-4; D is unresolved. The CDR3 totals 14 residues. CDR1 LGHNA and CDR2 YSLEER come from the germline V gene. The V and J ends lost 1 base and 10 bases respectively, with 13 bases between them. This chain's CDR3 is CASSQVHEVGKLFF. CDR3 nucleotides: TGCGCCAGCAGCCAAGTCCATGAAGTTGGAAAACTGTTTTTT.

The sample holds many counts of this clonotype. The rearrangement uses TRBV20-1 and TRBJ1-2; 10 bases match TRBD1. V dropped 8 bases and J dropped 1; count of bases not matched to a gene: 13. The CDR3 runs 16 residues. Germline loops: CDR1 DFQATT, CDR2 SNEGSKA (reference sequence). The CDR3 protein is CSFSRDRGKINYGYTF. For the CDR3, the DNA is TGCAGTTTCAGCCGGGACAGGGGTAAAATTAACTATGGCTACACCTTC.

This clonotype was seen only a few times. The genes are TRBV27 and TRBJ2-7, with D perhaps matching TRBD1 or TRBD2 (5 bases each). Germline lookup yields CDR1 MNHEY and CDR2 SMNVEV (reference sequence). This CDR3 is 16 amino acids long. V was pared by 8 bases and J by 4 bases, with 24 bases between. In nucleotides, the CDR3 is TGTGCCAGCGGGTCATACTCGGGACGGGCGAGGTACGAGCAGTACTTC. Amino acids: CASGSYSGRARYEQYF.

This clonotype occurred a few times. The chain uses TRBV28 and TRBJ2-6; D might be TRBD1 or TRBD2, each matching 5 bases. The CDR3 totals 15 residues. The V gene lost 8 bases and the J gene lost 3 bases, with 14 bases spanning the gap. Germline-derived CDR1 and CDR2 are MDHEN and SYDVKM. CDR3 DNA sequence: TGTGCCAGCGCAATCCGGGGCTTTGGGGCCAACGTCCTGACTTTC. Translating it yields CASAIRGFGANVLTF.

The table lists this clonotype with a few counts. The rearrangement links TRBV20-1 to TRBJ1-2; D is possibly TRBD1 (6 bases). The V end lost 6 bases, the J end lost 7 bases, and 18 bases lay between the germline ends. The CDR3 length is 13 residues. Germline-derived CDR1 and CDR2 are DFQATT and SNEGSKA (reference sequence). CDR3 protein: CSAKGQPELGYTF. In DNA, the CDR3 is TGCAGTGCGAAAGGACAGCCGGAGCTTGGCTACACCTTC.

There are a few counts of this clonotype. The chain employs TRBV5-4 and TRBJ2-5, with a tentative D call TRBD1 (6 bases). The CDR3 is 15 amino acids. Trimming pared 4 bases from V and 7 bases from J, leaving 20 bases between. Germline CDR1 SGHNT, CDR2 YYREEE (reference sequence). CDR3 bases: TGTGCCAGCAGCCCCCGGACAGTAGGGACCCTGACCCAGTACTTC. Translation: CASSPRTVGTLTQYF.